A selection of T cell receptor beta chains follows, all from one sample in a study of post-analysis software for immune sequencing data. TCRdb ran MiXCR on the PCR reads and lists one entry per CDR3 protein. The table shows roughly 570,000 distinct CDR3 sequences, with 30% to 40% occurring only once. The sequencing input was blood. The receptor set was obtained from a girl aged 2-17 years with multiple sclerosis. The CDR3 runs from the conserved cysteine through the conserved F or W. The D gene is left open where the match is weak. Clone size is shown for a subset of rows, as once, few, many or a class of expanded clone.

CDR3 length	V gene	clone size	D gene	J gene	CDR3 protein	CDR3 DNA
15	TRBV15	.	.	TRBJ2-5	CATSREGREEETQYF	TGTGCCACCAGCAGAGAGGGCAGGGAGGAAGAGACCCAGTACTTC
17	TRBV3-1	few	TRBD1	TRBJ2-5	CASSPPRPPGGMETQYF	TGTGCCAGCAGCCCTCCCCGCCCGCCAGGGGGTATGGAGACCCAGTACTTC
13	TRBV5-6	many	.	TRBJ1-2	CASSLGGSYGYTF	TGTGCCAGCAGCTTAGGAGGAAGCTATGGCTACACCTTC
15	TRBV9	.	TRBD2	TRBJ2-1	CASSVVLAGKHGQFF	TGTGCCAGCAGCGTAGTACTAGCGGGGAAACATGGGCAGTTCTTC
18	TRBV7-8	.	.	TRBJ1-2	CASSLGTGRKEGGYGYTF	TGTGCCAGCAGCTTAGGGACTGGACGGAAAGAAGGGGGCTATGGCTACACCTTC
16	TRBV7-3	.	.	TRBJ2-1	CASSLRGNSHLLEQFF	TGTGCCAGCAGCTTAAGGGGCAATTCCCATTTACTTGAGCAGTTCTTC
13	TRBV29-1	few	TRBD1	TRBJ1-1	CSGTGSFDTEAFF	TGCAGCGGGACAGGGTCGTTCGACACTGAAGCTTTCTTT
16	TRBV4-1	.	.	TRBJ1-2	CASSQRVGDTIYGYTF	TGCGCCAGCAGCCAAAGGGTAGGGGACACTATCTATGGCTACACCTTC
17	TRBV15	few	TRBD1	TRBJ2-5	CATSRDTTGGGEETQYF	TGTGCCACCAGCAGAGATACCACAGGGGGTGGGGAAGAGACCCAGTACTTC
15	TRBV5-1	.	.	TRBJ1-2	CASSLSREANYGYTF	TGCGCCAGCAGCCTTTCACGGGAAGCTAACTATGGCTACACCTTC
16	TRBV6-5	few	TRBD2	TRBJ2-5	CASSPPGTSGVETQYF	TGTGCCAGCAGTCCACCCGGGACTAGCGGAGTAGAGACCCAGTACTTC
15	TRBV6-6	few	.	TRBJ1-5	CASSYSDRSNQPQHF	TGTGCCAGCAGTTACTCCGACAGAAGCAATCAGCCCCAGCATTTT
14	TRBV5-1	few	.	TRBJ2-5	CASSWDQPEETQYF	TGCGCCAGCAGCTGGGACCAACCAGAAGAGACCCAGTACTTC
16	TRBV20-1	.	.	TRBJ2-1	CSAREKWGAAYNEQFF	TGCAGTGCTAGAGAGAAATGGGGGGCCGCTTACAATGAGCAGTTCTTC
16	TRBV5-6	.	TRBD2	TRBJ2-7	CASSLELRGYAAEQYF	TGTGCCAGCAGCTTGGAATTGCGGGGGTACGCCGCCGAGCAGTACTTC
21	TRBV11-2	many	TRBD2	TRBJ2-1	CASSSGLAGSWSSLFYNEQFF	TGTGCCAGCAGCTCCGGACTAGCGGGGTCTTGGAGCTCTTTGTTCTACAATGAGCAGTTCTTC
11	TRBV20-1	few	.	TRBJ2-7	CSARGVYEQYF	TGCAGTGCTAGAGGTGTCTACGAGCAGTACTTC
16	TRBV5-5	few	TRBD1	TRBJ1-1	CASSLHGTGGHTEAFF	TGTGCCAGCAGCTTACATGGGACAGGGGGACACACTGAAGCTTTCTTT
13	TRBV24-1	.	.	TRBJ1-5	CATSDNPNQPQHF	TGTGCCACCAGTGATAACCCGAATCAGCCCCAGCATTTT
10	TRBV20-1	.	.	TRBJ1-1	CSARVLPAFF	TGCAGTGCTAGAGTTTTACCAGCTTTCTTT
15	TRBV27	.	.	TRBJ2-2	CASSFLKTPGGELFF	TGTGCCAGCAGTTTTTTAAAGACACCCGGCGGGGAGCTGTTTTTT
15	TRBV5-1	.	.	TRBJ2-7	CASSLGLAPSYEQYF	TGCGCCAGCAGCTTGGGGCTAGCACCTTCCTACGAGCAGTACTTC
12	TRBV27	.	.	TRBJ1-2	CASSTGQYGYTF	TGTGCCAGCAGTACCGGACAGTATGGCTACACCTTC
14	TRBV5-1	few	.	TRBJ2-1	CASSLVVTGNEQFF	TGCGCCAGCAGCTTGGTGGTGACAGGCAATGAGCAGTTCTTC
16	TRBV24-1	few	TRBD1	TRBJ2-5	CATSDFRDRAQETQYF	TGTGCCACCAGTGATTTCCGGGACAGGGCACAAGAGACCCAGTACTTC
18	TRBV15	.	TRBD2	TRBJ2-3	CATSRDFPTSGGTDTQYF	TGTGCCACCAGCAGAGATTTTCCGACTAGCGGGGGCACAGATACGCAGTATTTT
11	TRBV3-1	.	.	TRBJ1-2	CASWGNYGYTF	TGTGCCAGCTGGGGGAACTATGGCTACACCTTC
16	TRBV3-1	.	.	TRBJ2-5	CASSRAGTYGEETQYF	TGTGCCAGCAGCCGTGCCGGGACATACGGGGAAGAGACCCAGTACTTC
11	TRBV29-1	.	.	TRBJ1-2	CSDLTGSGYTF	TGCAGCGACCTGACAGGCTCCGGCTACACCTTC
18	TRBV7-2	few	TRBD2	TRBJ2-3	CASSRGLAGGSSTDTQYF	TGTGCCAGCAGCCGGGGACTAGCGGGAGGAAGTAGCACAGATACGCAGTATTTT
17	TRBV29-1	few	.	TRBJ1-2	CSVEDLPNTGTSKGYTF	TGCAGCGTTGAAGATCTTCCAAATACCGGGACATCGAAGGGCTACACCTTC
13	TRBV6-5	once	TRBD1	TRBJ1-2	CASTRDSHYGYTF	TGTGCCAGCACACGGGACAGCCATTATGGCTACACCTTC
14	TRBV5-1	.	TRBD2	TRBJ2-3	CASTASGGADTQYF	TGCGCCAGCACCGCTAGCGGGGGGGCCGATACGCAGTATTTT
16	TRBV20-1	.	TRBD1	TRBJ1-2	CSARIRDSGFNYGYTF	TGCAGTGCTAGAATTCGGGACAGCGGTTTTAACTATGGCTACACCTTC
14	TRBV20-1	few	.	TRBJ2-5	CSASRPSEEETQYF	TGCAGTGCTAGTCGGCCCAGCGAAGAAGAGACCCAGTACTTC
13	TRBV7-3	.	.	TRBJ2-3	CASSGRGADTQYF	TGTGCCAGCAGCGGCCGGGGTGCAGATACGCAGTATTTT
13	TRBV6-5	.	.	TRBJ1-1	CASSYRSGTEAFF	TGTGCCAGCAGTTACCGTAGTGGGACTGAAGCTTTCTTT
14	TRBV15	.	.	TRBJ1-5	CATSSGGSNQPQHF	TGTGCCACCAGCAGTGGGGGTAGCAATCAGCCCCAGCATTTT
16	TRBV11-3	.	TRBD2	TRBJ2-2	CASSFERGENTGELFF	TGTGCCAGCAGCTTTGAGCGGGGGGAGAACACCGGGGAGCTGTTTTTT
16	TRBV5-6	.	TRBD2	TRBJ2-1	CASTLDGGSSYNEQFF	TGTGCCAGCACCCTGGACGGGGGGAGCTCCTACAATGAGCAGTTCTTC
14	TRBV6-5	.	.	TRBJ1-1	CASSADGWNTEAFF	TGTGCCAGCAGTGCGGACGGCTGGAACACTGAAGCTTTCTTT
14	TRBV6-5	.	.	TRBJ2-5	CASSRLGSVETQYF	TGTGCCAGCAGTCGCCTTGGGTCCGTGGAGACCCAGTACTTC
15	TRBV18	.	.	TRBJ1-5	CASSPGRASNQPQHF	TGTGCCAGCTCACCCGGCAGGGCTTCCAATCAGCCCCAGCATTTT
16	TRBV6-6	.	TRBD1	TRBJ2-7	CASSPLLRTGWDEQYF	TGTGCCAGCAGTCCTCTACTACGGACAGGCTGGGACGAGCAGTACTTC
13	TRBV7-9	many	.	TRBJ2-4	CASSLEPLAVQYF	TGTGCCAGCAGCTTAGAGCCTCTAGCTGTTCAGTACTTC
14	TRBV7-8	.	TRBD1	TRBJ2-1	CASGFGQVFNEQFF	TGTGCCAGCGGGTTCGGACAGGTCTTCAATGAGCAGTTCTTC
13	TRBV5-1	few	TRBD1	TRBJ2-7	CASRNPGGYEQYF	TGCGCCAGCAGGAATCCAGGGGGCTACGAGCAGTACTTC
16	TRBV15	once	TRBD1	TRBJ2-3	CATSRNRGEGTDTQYF	TGTGCCACCAGCAGGAACAGGGGCGAGGGCACAGATACGCAGTATTTT
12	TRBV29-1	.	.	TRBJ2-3	CSVEDDPDTQYF	TGCAGCGTTGAAGACGATCCCGATACGCAGTATTTT
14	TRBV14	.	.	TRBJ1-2	CASRIEGLLYGYTF	TGTGCCAGCAGGATCGAGGGACTACTCTATGGCTACACCTTC
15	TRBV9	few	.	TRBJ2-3	CASGIGGRRTDTQYF	TGTGCCAGCGGCATTGGTGGGCGCCGCACAGATACGCAGTATTTT
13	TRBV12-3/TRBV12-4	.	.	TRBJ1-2	CASTENGLYGYTF	TGTGCCAGCACCGAGAATGGCCTTTATGGCTACACCTTC